These 26 T cell receptor beta chains originate from one sample sequenced in a study of T cell changes during pregnancy in multiple sclerosis. Some clones are missing from TCRdb's copy, which holds only in-frame ones; the method was immunoSEQ multiplex PCR. The sample has tens of thousands of clones; approximately 89% are singletons. This specimen was CD8+ T cells from peripheral blood mononuclear cells, taken in the third trimester of pregnancy. Source of these receptors: a female donor with multiple sclerosis, enrolled in a pregnancy study.

This chain links TRBV5-6 with TRBJ2-7; 8 nucleotides match TRBD2. The length of the CDR3 is 16 residues. Germline CDR1 SGHDT, CDR2 YYEEEE. J was trimmed by 2 bases and V by 3 bases; bases with no gene match: 10. The CDR3 loop is CASSSIGLASTYEQYF. CDR3 DNA sequence: TGTGCCAGCAGCTCCATTGGACTAGCTAGCACCTACGAGCAGTACTTC.

This chain joins TRBV9 and TRBJ1-5; D unresolved. Germline V CDR1 and CDR2: SGDLS, YYNGEE. The CDR3 extends over 13 amino acids. V lost 2 bases, J lost 6 bases, and 9 bases lay in between. The DNA of the CDR3 is TGTGCCAGCAGCGTGGACTCCGGTCAGCCCCAGCATTTT. It is translated as CASSVDSGQPQHF.

This chain connects TRBV7-6 to TRBJ2-5; 10 bases line up with TRBD2. CDR3 length: 15 residues. V lost 1 base and J lost 10; bases outside the gene matches: 9. Germline CDR1 and CDR2: SGHVS and FNYEAQ. CDR3 nucleotides: TGTGCCAGCAGCTTAGGGCAGGGTCTAGCGGGAGACCAGTACTTC. Residues: CASSLGQGLAGDQYF.

The chain couples TRBV4-3 to TRBJ2-7, with 8 bases identical to TRBD1. Germline CDR1 LGHNA, CDR2 YSLEER. The V and J ends lost 0 bases and 3 bases, in that order; junction bases with no gene match: 4. The CDR3 consists of 15 residues. The CDR3 loop is CASSQDGTGYYEQYF. The DNA for the CDR3 is TGCGCCAGCAGCCAAGATGGGACAGGCTACTACGAGCAGTACTTC.

The chain joins TRBV7-9 to TRBJ2-1, with TRBD2 as a possible D gene (5 bases). Trimming removed 4 bases at V and 2 bases at J, with 15 bases between. This CDR3 is 16 amino acids long. CDR1 and CDR2 from the germline V gene are SEHNR and FQNEAQ (reference sequence). CDR3 in DNA: TGTGCCAGCAGCTGGACGGAGCGGTCAACCTACAATGAGCAGTTCTTC. This translates into CASSWTERSTYNEQFF. Together with reference TRBV7-9 and TRBJ2-1, the CDR3 gives the full variable domain: DTGVSQNPRHKITKRGQNVTFRCDPISEHNRLYWYRQTLGQGPEFLTYFQNEAQLEKSRLLSDRFSAERPKGSFSTLEIQRTEQGDSAMYLCASSWTERSTYNEQFFGPGTRLTVL.

The chain couples TRBV6-1 to TRBJ2-2, with a tentative D call TRBD1 (6 bases). Germline V gives CDR1 MNHNS, CDR2 SASEGT. The CDR3 length is 17 residues. V was cut by 3 bases and J by 3 bases, with 17 bases left in between. CDR3 residues: CASSEEGGVLDTGELFF. In nucleotides, the CDR3 is TGTGCCAGCAGTGAGGAAGGGGGAGTGCTGGACACCGGGGAGCTGTTTTTT.

The table lists this clone with a count of one. The chain uses TRBV4-1 and TRBJ2-7; unclear D gene. This CDR3 is 16 amino acids long. Deletions cut 0 bases from V and 4 bases from J, with 16 bases between. The germline V gene encodes CDR1 MGHRA and CDR2 YSYEKL. CDR3 sequence reads: CASSQDERETLYEQYF. The DNA of the CDR3 is TGCGCCAGCAGCCAAGATGAGCGAGAAACCCTATACGAGCAGTACTTC.

The chain combines TRBV5-4 with TRBJ2-1; TRBD2 matches at 16 bases. The CDR3 consists of 19 residues. The J segment lost 5 bases and the V segment lost 4 bases, leaving 12 bases of the junction unmatched. From germline, CDR1 is SGHNT and CDR2 YYREEE (reference sequence). The CDR3 coding sequence is TGTGCCAGCAGCCTACCGGGACTAGCGGGAGGGCCGAGGAACAATGAGCAGTTCTTC. Residues: CASSLPGLAGGPRNNEQFF. The full variable domain, in which reference TRBV5-4 and TRBJ2-1 provide the parts outside the CDR3, is ETGVTQSPTHLIKTRGQQVTLRCSSQSGHNTVSWYQQALGQGPQFIFQYYREEENGRGNFPPRFSGLQFPNYSSELNVNALELDDSALYLCASSLPGLAGGPRNNEQFFGPGTRLTVL.

The V call is TRBV19, the J call TRBJ1-4; D call uncertain. This CDR3 is built from 18 residues. CDR1 LNHDA and CDR2 SQIVND come from the germline V gene (reference sequence). V was clipped by 2 bases and J by 0 bases, with 16 bases between them. In DNA form, the CDR3 reads TGTGCCAGTAGTATATATGGAGGCCAGGAAACAACTAATGAAAAACTGTTTTTT. Amino acid sequence: CASSIYGGQETTNEKLFF.

CDR3 DNA sequence: TGTGCCAGCAGTGTAGGGGCTATCGGAACAGAGACCCAGTACTTC. It codes for CASSVGAIGTETQYF. The chain recombines TRBV14 with TRBJ2-5; TRBD1 is a possible D gene (5 bases). The CDR3 has 15 amino acids. The germline V gene encodes CDR1 SGHDN and CDR2 FVKESK. V lost 6 bases and J lost 4, with 18 bases in between.

The chain has TRBV6-1 and TRBJ2-5, with 10 bases lining up with TRBD1. Germline assignment: CDR1 MNHNS and CDR2 SASEGT. The CDR3 spans 12 residues. With V trimmed by 8 bases and J by 8 bases, 5 bases remained unmatched. This CDR3 is CASRGTGETQYF. In DNA, the CDR3 is TGTGCCAGCCGCGGGACAGGGGAAACCCAGTACTTC.

The gene calls are TRBV5-4 and TRBJ2-5; 12 bases match TRBD2. Germline loops: CDR1 SGHNT, CDR2 YYREEE (reference sequence). V was clipped by 2 bases and J by 1 base; unmatched bases: 3. CDR3 length equals 16 residues. Here the CDR3 DNA reads TGTGCCAGCAGCTTCGCACTAGCGGGAGGCCAAGAGACCCAGTACTTC. It yields the protein CASSFALAGGQETQYF.

The chain is built from TRBV12-1 and TRBJ2-3; the DNA was not used to check the table's D call, TRBD1. TRBV12-1 is assigned pseudogene status. This CDR3 is built from 16 residues. The DNA of the CDR3 is TGTGCCAGCAGCTTTCTGTGGCAGGGTTCCACAGATACGCAGTATTTT. Its translation: CASSFLWQGSTDTQYF.

The gene calls are TRBV29-1 and TRBJ2-3; 8 positions agree with TRBD2. Germline V lookup: CDR1 SQVTM, CDR2 ANQGSEA. The CDR3 has 14 amino acids. V lost 3 bases, J lost 2 bases, and 4 bases stayed unmatched. The CDR3 here is CSVEIAGFTDTQYF. The DNA for the CDR3 is TGCAGCGTTGAGATAGCGGGGTTCACAGATACGCAGTATTTT.

The chain links TRBV6-6 to TRBJ1-5, with TRBD1 identical over 8 bases. J lost 5 bases, V lost 11 bases, and 8 bases had no gene match. This CDR3 comprises 13 residues. Germline CDR1 MNHNY, CDR2 SVGAGI (reference sequence). The chain's CDR3 is CALAGGRDQPQHF. CDR3 nucleotide sequence: TGTGCCCTCGCAGGGGGCAGGGATCAGCCCCAGCATTTT.

The chain joins TRBV29-1 to TRBJ2-7; 7 bases match TRBD1. Germline-derived CDR1 and CDR2 are SQVTM and ANQGSEA. With 0 bases clipped from V and 2 bases from J, the junction kept 4 bases outside the gene matches. The CDR3 is made up of 14 amino acids. CDR3 DNA: TGCAGCGTTGAAGACGGACAGGAAGCCTACGAGCAGTACTTC. Its protein is CSVEDGQEAYEQYF.

This chain connects TRBV11-2 to TRBJ1-5, with a weak D call TRBD1 (5 bases). Germline V gives CDR1 SGHAT, CDR2 FQNNGV. V was cut by 5 bases and J by 1 base, with 12 bases left in between. The CDR3 is made up of 15 amino acids. The CDR3 region is CASSREGNSNQPQHF. CDR3 in DNA: TGTGCCAGCAGCCGGGAGGGGAACAGCAATCAGCCCCAGCATTTT.

The chain combines TRBV9 with TRBJ2-3, with D possibly matching TRBD2 (7 bases). With 4 bases removed from V and 0 bases from J, the gap between germline ends came to 15 bases. CDR1 SGDLS and CDR2 YYNGEE come from the germline V gene. CDR3 length equals 16 residues. CDR3 nucleotides: TGTGCCAGCAGCTTATGGGGGGGCCGGAGCACAGATACGCAGTATTTT. Its protein product is CASSLWGGRSTDTQYF.

V is TRBV7-9 and J is TRBJ2-3; 11 nucleotides match TRBD2. Germline V gene lookup returns CDR1 SEHNR and CDR2 FQNEAQ (reference sequence). The CDR3 consists of 19 residues. V was pared by 4 bases and J by 7 bases, with 19 bases of the junction left unmatched. This chain's CDR3 is CASSWTGTSGSGGMNTQYF. Written as DNA, the CDR3 is TGTGCCAGCAGCTGGACCGGGACTAGCGGATCCGGTGGTATGAATACGCAGTATTTT.

This chain uses TRBV6-5 with TRBJ1-5; a possible D gene is TRBD1 (6 bases). Trimming pared 6 bases from V and 4 bases from J, leaving 13 bases between. CDR1 is MNHEY and CDR2 is SVGAGI in the germline V gene. The CDR3 spans 14 residues. Written as DNA, the CDR3 is TGTGCCAGCAGGGCCAGGGGCGAGAATCAGCCCCAGCATTTT. It codes for CASRARGENQPQHF.

The chain combines TRBV27 with TRBJ2-5; 7 bases align to TRBD2. CDR1 and CDR2 (germline): MNHEY, SMNVEV (reference sequence). Trimming removed 6 bases from V and 7 bases from J; junction bases left unmatched: 14. The CDR3 has 15 residues. CDR3 residues: CASRQLSGLDGTQYF. The CDR3 DNA reads as TGTGCCAGCAGACAACTTTCCGGACTAGATGGGACCCAGTACTTC.

In nucleotides, the CDR3 is TGCAGCGTTGTAGCGATCTACGAGCAGTACTTC. Its translation is CSVVAIYEQYF. The chain combines TRBV29-1 with TRBJ2-7; D is perhaps TRBD2 (5 bases). The CDR3 consists of 11 residues. V dropped 4 bases and J dropped 3 bases, with 7 bases sitting between them. Per the germline V gene, CDR1 is SQVTM and CDR2 is ANQGSEA.

The rearrangement uses TRBV5-4 and TRBJ1-2; weak D call: TRBD1 (5 bases). The CDR3 has 15 amino acids. CDR1 and CDR2 from the germline V gene are SGHNT and YYREEE (reference sequence). V was clipped by 0 bases and J by 2 bases, with 11 bases between them. The CDR3 reads CASSLVGGLNYGYTF. The DNA of the CDR3 is TGTGCCAGCAGCTTGGTTGGGGGGTTAAACTATGGCTACACCTTC.

In DNA form, the CDR3 reads TGTGCCAGCAGCTTCTCTGACAGGGTGGGAAACGAGCAGTACTTC. Amino acid sequence: CASSFSDRVGNEQYF. The chain couples TRBV5-4 to TRBJ2-7, with TRBD1 matching 7 bases. V shed 2 bases, J shed 5 bases, and the junction held 10 bases outside the gene matches. Per germline, CDR1 SGHNT and CDR2 YYREEE (reference sequence). The CDR3 runs 15 residues.

The chain has TRBV6-5 and TRBJ2-2; 10 bases align to TRBD1. Germline trimming cut 2 bases from V and 7 bases from J; bases unmatched to any gene: 1. The CDR3 sequence is 14 residues long. Germline CDR1 MNHEY, CDR2 SVGAGI. CDR3 in DNA: TGTGCCAGCAGTTACGGACAGGGGGACGGGGAGCTGTTTTTT. This sequence encodes CASSYGQGDGELFF.

The CDR3 loop is CASSVGGGENTEAFF. DNA for the CDR3: TGTGCCAGCAGCGTAGGCGGCGGCGAGAACACTGAAGCTTTCTTT. The chain is built from TRBV9 and TRBJ1-1, with D unresolved. CDR3 length: 15 amino acids. Trimming left V 0 bases short and J 1 base short, with 10 bases between. Per the germline V gene, CDR1 is SGDLS and CDR2 is YYNGEE.